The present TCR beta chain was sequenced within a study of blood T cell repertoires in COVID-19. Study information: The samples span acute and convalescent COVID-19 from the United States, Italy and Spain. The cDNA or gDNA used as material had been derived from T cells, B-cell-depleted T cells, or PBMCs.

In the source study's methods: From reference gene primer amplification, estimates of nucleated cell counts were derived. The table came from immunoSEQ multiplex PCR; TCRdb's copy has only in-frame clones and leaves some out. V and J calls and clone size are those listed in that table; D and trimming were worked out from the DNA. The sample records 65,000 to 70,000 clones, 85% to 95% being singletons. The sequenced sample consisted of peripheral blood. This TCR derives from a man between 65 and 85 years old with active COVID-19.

The CDR3 nucleotides read TGCAGTGCTAGAGCGGGGTCCGAGCAGTACGTC. Protein product: CSARAGSEQYV. The genes are TRBV20-1 and TRBJ2-7, with D tentatively TRBD2 (5 bases). CDR1 is DFQATT, CDR2 SNEGSKA, per germline (reference sequence). Trimming left V 1 base short and J 6 bases short, with 7 bases between. The CDR3 has 11 residues.